This T cell receptor beta chain was captured by sequencing in a study of CD8 T cells in ankylosing spondylitis. General observations from the study: What appeared characteristic of ankylosing spondylitis blood was a TCR beta motif of 7 or 8 highly homologous variants. Previous work reported some of these motif variants in the synovial fluid and blood of reactive arthritis. Reportedly, significant enrichment of disease-linked clones occurred in matched ankylosing spondylitis synovial fluid.

TCRdb independently ran MiXCR on the 5' RACE reads; one entry per CDR3 protein. The sample carries about 750,000 distinct CDR3 sequences, around 17% recorded once. Comments on this clonotype: Antigen unknown.

Trimming removed 2 bases from V and 4 bases from J; junction bases left unmatched: 4. The CDR3 loop spans 14 amino acids. Germline CDR1 and CDR2: SNHLY and FYNNEI. The receptor's source is a male donor with ankylosing spondylitis. Sequenced material: blood, either unsorted or a sorted T cell fraction (not recorded which). The J gene is TRBJ1-2, the V gene TRBV2, with TRBD1 matching 7 bases. The CDR3 loop is CASSERGLGYGYTF. The CDR3, as DNA: TGTGCCAGCAGTGAAAGGGGGCTGGGCTATGGCTACACCTTC.